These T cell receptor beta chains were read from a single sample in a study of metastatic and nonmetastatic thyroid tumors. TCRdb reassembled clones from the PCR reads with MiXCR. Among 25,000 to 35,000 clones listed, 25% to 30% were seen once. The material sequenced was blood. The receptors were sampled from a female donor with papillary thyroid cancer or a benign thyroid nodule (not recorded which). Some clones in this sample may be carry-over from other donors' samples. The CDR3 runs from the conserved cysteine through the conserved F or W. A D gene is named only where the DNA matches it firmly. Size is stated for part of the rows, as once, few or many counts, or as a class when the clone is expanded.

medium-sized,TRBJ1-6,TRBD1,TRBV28,TGTGCCAGCAGTTCAGGACAGGGTAGGACGTCACCCCTCCACTTT,CASSSGQGRTSPLHF
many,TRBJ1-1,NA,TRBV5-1,TGCGCCAGCAGCTTGGTTGGGATGAACACTGAAGCTTTCTTT,CASSLVGMNTEAFF
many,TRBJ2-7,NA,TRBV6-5,TGTGCCAGCAGTTACTCGGGAAGCGAGCAGTACTTC,CASSYSGSEQYF
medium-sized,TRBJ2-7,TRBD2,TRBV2,TGTGCCAGCAGCTTGGGACTAGCGGAAGAGCAGTACTTC,CASSLGLAEEQYF
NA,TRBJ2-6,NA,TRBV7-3,TGTGCCAGCAGCTTACAGGGATACCAGTCTCGTGCCAACGTCCTGACTTTC,CASSLQGYQSRANVLTF
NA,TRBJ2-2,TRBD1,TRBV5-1,TGCGCCAGCAGCTCGGGACAGGGGTCCGGGGAGCTGTTTTTT,CASSSGQGSGELFF
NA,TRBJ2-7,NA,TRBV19,TGCGCCAGTAGTATCGGGGTATCGAGGGCTTTCTCCTACGAGCAGTACTTC,CASSIGVSRAFSYEQYF
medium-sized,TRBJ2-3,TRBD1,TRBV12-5,TGTGCTAGTGGACCGGGACAGGACACAGATACGCAGTATTTT,CASGPGQDTDTQYF
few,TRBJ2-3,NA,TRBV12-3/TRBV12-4,TGTGCCAGCAGTCGGGAATCGGGGGAAATTCAGTATTTT,CASSRESGEIQYF
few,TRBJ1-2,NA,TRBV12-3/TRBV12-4,TGTGCCACCAGGGGCCGCAATGGCTACACCTTC,CATRGRNGYTF
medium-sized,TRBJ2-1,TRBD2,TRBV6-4,TGTGCCAGCAGTGAAAAACTAGCGGACTCCTACAATGAGCAGTTCTTC,CASSEKLADSYNEQFF
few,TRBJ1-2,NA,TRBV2,TGTGCCAGCAGTGTGACAGGCTATGGCTACACCTTC,CASSVTGYGYTF
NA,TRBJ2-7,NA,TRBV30,TGTGCCTGGAGTGCGGGCAGATCCTACGAGCAGTACTTC,CAWSAGRSYEQYF
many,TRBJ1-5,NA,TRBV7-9,TGTGCCAGCAGAATAAAGGGGGGCCAGAATCAGCCCCAGCATTTT,CASRIKGGQNQPQHF
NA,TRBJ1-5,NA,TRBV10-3,TGTGCCATCAGTGATAGCGACAGTGAGAATCAGCCCCAGCATTTT,CAISDSDSENQPQHF
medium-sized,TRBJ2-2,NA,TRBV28,TGTGCCAGCGCTCCAGGGACGGCGAACACCGGGGAGCTGTTTTTT,CASAPGTANTGELFF